The 28 T cell receptor beta chains below were found in one sample sequenced in a study of shared clonotypes between healthy human individuals. Sequencing was performed with immunoSEQ multiplex PCR; in TCRdb, only in-frame clones are kept and a portion is missing. The sample lists hundreds of thousands of clones, approximately 97% occurring once. Sequenced input: naive CD4+ T cells sorted from blood. The subset here: CD45RA+ positively selected. The source is a woman aged 25 to 39 in good health.

This clone was seen a single time. V usage is TRBV30 and J usage is TRBJ2-7, with D perhaps TRBD2 (6 bases). The V end was cut by 0 bases, the J end by 5 bases, with 14 bases between. Germline loops: CDR1 GTSNPN, CDR2 SVGIG (reference sequence). The CDR3 is made up of 14 amino acids. The CDR3: CAWSVRRGRNEQYF. The CDR3 DNA is TGTGCCTGGAGTGTACGGAGGGGACGCAACGAGCAGTACTTC.

The genes are TRBV5-6 and TRBJ1-3; no reliable D call. There are 14 residues in the CDR3. The V gene lost 4 bases and the J gene lost 4 bases, with 12 bases spanning the gap. Germline-derived CDR1 and CDR2 are SGHDT and YYEEEE. CDR3 bases: TGTGCCAGCAGCCGAGGCTGCAGGGGAAACACCATATATTTT. Translated: CASSRGCRGNTIYF.

The chain links TRBV5-1 to TRBJ2-3; D not certain. Trimming pared 2 bases from V and 2 bases from J, leaving 9 bases between. CDR3 length: 14 residues. The germline V gene has CDR1 SGHRS and CDR2 YFSETQ. The DNA for the CDR3 is TGCGCCAGCAGCTTTGCAACTGACACAGATACGCAGTATTTT. This codes for CASSFATDTDTQYF. The whole variable domain, remainder taken from reference TRBV5-1 and TRBJ2-3, is KAGVTQTPRYLIKTRGQQVTLSCSPISGHRSVSWYQQTPGQGLQFLFEYFSETQRNKGNFPGRFSGRQFSNSRSEMNVSTLELGDSALYLCASSFATDTDTQYFGPGTRLTVL.

The chain is built from TRBV27 and TRBJ2-7; 8 bases agree with TRBD2. J gave up 6 bases and V 3 bases, and 19 bases lay outside the gene matches. Germline CDR1 MNHEY, CDR2 SMNVEV (reference sequence). The CDR3 spans 18 residues. The CDR3 bases are TGTGCCAGCAGTTTTCGGACTAGCCCAGGTATATCTCATGTCGAGCAGTACTTC. It specifies CASSFRTSPGISHVEQYF.

This clone appeared once. The chain recombines TRBV27 with TRBJ1-1; weak D call: TRBD1 (5 bases). The CDR3 extends over 15 amino acids. Germline CDR1 reads MNHEY; CDR2 reads SMNVEV (reference sequence). V was cut by 5 bases and J by 3 bases, with 16 bases left in between. CDR3 nucleotides: TGTGCCAGCAGTAACGGGGAGAAGGGGTACACTGAAGCTTTCTTT. It is translated as CASSNGEKGYTEAFF.

The chain uses TRBV28 and TRBJ2-3; 9 positions match TRBD1. The germline V gene has CDR1 MDHEN and CDR2 SYDVKM. Unmatched junction bases numbered 7, after V lost 5 bases and J lost 4 bases. This CDR3 is built from 15 residues. CDR3 nucleotides: TGTGCCAGCAGTATCGGGACAGGGTCGGCAGATACGCAGTATTTT. Encoded protein: CASSIGTGSADTQYF. Full variable domain (outside the CDR3, taken from reference TRBV28 and TRBJ2-3): DVKVTQSSRYLVKRTGEKVFLECVQDMDHENMFWYRQDPGLGLRLIYFSYDVKMKEKGDIPEGYSVSREKKERFSLILESASTNQTSMYLCASSIGTGSADTQYFGPGTRLTVL.

Here the CDR3 reads CASSDRSKNIQYF. As DNA, the CDR3 is TGTGCCAGCAGTGATAGATCCAAAAACATTCAGTACTTC. This chain uses TRBV28 with TRBJ2-4; D ambiguous. Trimming removed 5 bases at V and 2 bases at J, with 7 bases between. The CDR3 consists of 13 residues. Per the germline V gene, CDR1 is MDHEN and CDR2 is SYDVKM.

The rearrangement uses TRBV28 and TRBJ2-5; 7 positions match TRBD1. Germline-derived CDR1 and CDR2 are MDHEN and SYDVKM. The CDR3 length is 14 residues. V lost 3 bases, J lost 5 bases, and 6 bases stayed unmatched. CDR3 region: CASSFDRVTETQYF. In DNA form, the CDR3 reads TGTGCCAGCAGTTTTGACAGGGTGACGGAGACCCAGTACTTC.

The CDR3 loop is CASSNDSGANVLTF. DNA for the CDR3: TGTGCCAGCAGCAACGACTCTGGGGCCAACGTCCTGACTTTC. The V and J genes are TRBV5-4 and TRBJ2-6, with D unresolved. Germline CDR1 and CDR2: SGHNT and YYREEE (reference sequence). The CDR3 consists of 14 residues. V lost 4 bases and J lost 0, with 5 bases in between. Supplemented by reference TRBV5-4 and TRBJ2-6, the full variable domain reads ETGVTQSPTHLIKTRGQQVTLRCSSQSGHNTVSWYQQALGQGPQFIFQYYREEENGRGNFPPRFSGLQFPNYSSELNVNALELDDSALYLCASSNDSGANVLTFGAGSRLTVL.

V gene TRBV7-2 combines with J gene TRBJ2-1; 11 nucleotides align to TRBD2. The CDR3 length is 16 residues. V trimming: 4 bases; J trimming: 8 bases; junction bases outside the gene matches: 10. Germline values: CDR1 SGHTA, CDR2 FQGNSA. The CDR3 loop reads CASSSATSGRGDEQFF. CDR3 coding DNA: TGTGCCAGCAGCTCCGCCACTAGCGGGAGAGGGGATGAGCAGTTCTTC.

V gene TRBV10-3 combines with J gene TRBJ2-3; 7 positions match TRBD1. V lost 0 bases and J lost 3; bases outside the gene matches: 6. Germline CDR1 and CDR2: ENHRY and SYGVKD. The CDR3 runs 16 residues. CDR3 in DNA: TGTGCCATCAGTGAGTCTGGGTCAGGGGGAACAGATACGCAGTATTTT. It codes for CAISESGSGGTDTQYF.

This chain connects TRBV28 to TRBJ2-1; D possibly corresponds to TRBD1 (6 bases). This CDR3 is built from 19 residues. Germline V gene data show CDR1 as MDHEN and CDR2 as SYDVKM. V lost 3 bases, J lost 0 bases, and 21 bases lay in between. In nucleotides, the CDR3 is TGTGCCAGCAGTTTGGGTTCTACAGGGCCTTTCTCCTCCTACAATGAGCAGTTCTTC. This codes for CASSLGSTGPFSSYNEQFF.

This rearrangement joins TRBV5-8 to TRBJ1-2, with D tentatively TRBD1 (5 bases). CDR1 is SGHTS, CDR2 YDEGEE, per germline. This CDR3 region has 16 residues. Trimming took off 2 bases at V and 0 bases at J, with 14 bases between the two ends. CDR3 coding DNA: TGTGCCAGCAGCTTTAAGGTCACAGGAGCTAACTATGGCTACACCTTC. The encoded protein is CASSFKVTGANYGYTF.

This sequence joins TRBV18 and TRBJ1-1; D might be TRBD1 (5 bases). CDR3 length: 18 amino acids. V lost 1 base to trimming and J lost 5 bases, with 23 bases between them. Looked up from germline, CDR1 is KGHSH and CDR2 is LQKENI. The CDR3 DNA sequence: TGTGCCAGCTCACCACAGGTCTCCGCGGGGGGTTTTTGGACTGAAGCTTTCTTT. This translates into CASSPQVSAGGFWTEAFF. The full variable domain, in which reference TRBV18 and TRBJ1-1 provide the parts outside the CDR3, is NAGVMQNPRHLVRRRGQEARLRCSPMKGHSHVYWYRQLPEEGLKFMVYLQKENIIDESGMPKERFSAEFPKEGPSILRIQQVVRGDSAAYFCASSPQVSAGGFWTEAFFGQGTRLTVV.

The rearrangement links TRBV7-9 to TRBJ2-3, with 8 bases identical to TRBD1. The V and J ends lost 5 bases and 2 bases, in that order; junction bases with no gene match: 12. CDR1 and CDR2 from the germline V gene are SEHNR and FQNEAQ (reference sequence). CDR3 length equals 17 residues. The CDR3 DNA is TGTGCCAGCAGCACTTCCTGGCGGGACAGGTACACAGATACGCAGTATTTT. Translating gives CASSTSWRDRYTDTQYF.

This rearrangement joins TRBV27 to TRBJ1-5; perhaps TRBD1 as D (6 bases). Germline assignment: CDR1 MNHEY and CDR2 SMNVEV (reference sequence). V dropped 6 bases and J dropped 8 bases, with 14 bases sitting between them. The CDR3 has 13 residues. DNA for the CDR3: TGTGCCAGCAGGGCCACAGGGCTTGAGCCCCAGCATTTT. Its protein is CASRATGLEPQHF.

The chain couples TRBV5-1 to TRBJ1-2, with D possibly TRBD1 on 5 matching bases. The germline CDR1 and CDR2 sequences are SGHRS and YFSETQ. V was trimmed by 7 bases and J by 6 bases, leaving 22 bases between them. This CDR3 is 15 amino acids long. CDR3 amino acids: CASAINPGSGDGYTF. CDR3 bases: TGCGCCAGCGCTATCAACCCAGGGTCGGGGGATGGCTACACCTTC.

This clone was seen once. V usage is TRBV27 and J usage is TRBJ2-7, with 12 bases that match TRBD2. With V trimmed by 7 bases and J by 2 bases, 9 bases remained unmatched. The CDR3 is made up of 16 amino acids. The germline V gene has CDR1 MNHEY and CDR2 SMNVEV (reference sequence). CDR3 coding DNA: TGTGCCAGCACGTGGACTAGCGGGACCCCCACCTACGAGCAGTACTTC. This encodes CASTWTSGTPTYEQYF.

This clone was recorded once. The chain carries TRBV5-1 and TRBJ1-4; D is possibly TRBD1 (6 bases). In germline, CDR1 is SGHRS, CDR2 YFSETQ. The CDR3 loop spans 14 amino acids. The ends were cut back, 0 bases at V and 5 bases at J, with 8 bases in the middle. The CDR3 DNA follows: TGCGCCAGCAGCTTGGCCCAGGGGAATGAAAAACTGTTTTTT. As protein: CASSLAQGNEKLFF.

On this clone: Different DNA sequences within this sample yield the same CDR3. The CDR3 DNA sequence: TGCGCCAGCAGCTTGGGTCGGGACAGGGTATCCTACGAGCAGTACTTC. It translates to CASSLGRDRVSYEQYF. The chain recombines TRBV5-1 with TRBJ2-7; 9 bases fit TRBD1. Germline-derived CDR1 and CDR2 are SGHRS and YFSETQ. V lost 0 bases, J lost 1 base, and 5 bases stayed unmatched. This CDR3 has 16 residues.

The genes are TRBV11-1 and TRBJ1-1; a weak D match, TRBD1 (5 bases). V lost 3 bases to trimming and J lost 1 base, with 18 bases between them. The CDR3 length is 17 residues. Germline-derived CDR1 and CDR2 are SGHAT and FQDESV (reference sequence). The CDR3 spells CASSLVPPRDGNTEAFF. Written as DNA, the CDR3 is TGTGCCAGCAGCTTGGTTCCACCCAGGGACGGGAACACTGAAGCTTTCTTT. The entire variable domain, with the rest obtained from reference TRBV11-1 and TRBJ1-1, is as follows: EAEVAQSPRYKITEKSQAVAFWCDPISGHATLYWYRQILGQGPELLVQFQDESVVDDSQLPKDRFSAERLKGVDSTLKIQPAELGDSAMYLCASSLVPPRDGNTEAFFGQGTRLTVV.

The CDR3 nucleotides are TGTGCCAGCAGAGGTCAGAGCGCCTACGAGCAGTACTTC. Translation: CASRGQSAYEQYF. The chain joins TRBV28 to TRBJ2-7; no firm D call. V was cut by 6 bases and J by 2 bases, with 11 bases left in between. CDR3 length: 13 amino acids. Germline assignment: CDR1 MDHEN and CDR2 SYDVKM.

The chain uses TRBV7-2 and TRBJ1-5, with D unresolved. In germline, CDR1 is SGHTA, CDR2 FQGNSA. The germline V and J ends were trimmed by 3 bases and 7 bases, with 10 bases remaining between them. This CDR3 is 13 amino acids long. The CDR3, as DNA: TGTGCCAGCAGCTTTAGCTATGGACAGCCCCAGCATTTT. Translating gives CASSFSYGQPQHF.

This chain connects TRBV5-4 to TRBJ2-5, with D possibly TRBD1 on 6 matching bases. Trimming pared 3 bases from V and 5 bases from J, leaving 11 bases between. Per the germline V gene, CDR1 is SGHNT and CDR2 is YYREEE (reference sequence). CDR3 size: 13 residues. The CDR3: CASSWERGETQYF. In DNA form, the CDR3 reads TGTGCCAGCAGCTGGGAGAGGGGGGAGACCCAGTACTTC.

The V gene is TRBV4-1, the J gene TRBJ2-1; the match to TRBD2 covers 8 bases. The CDR3 is made up of 16 amino acids. Trimming cost V 0 bases and J 3 bases; bases outside gene matches: 4. Per germline, CDR1 MGHRA and CDR2 YSYEKL. The CDR3 DNA is TGCGCCAGCAGCCAAGATCCAGCGGGAGTCTACAATGAGCAGTTCTTC. It encodes CASSQDPAGVYNEQFF.

About this clone: The sample carries other DNA sequences with the same CDR3. This chain connects TRBV7-9 to TRBJ2-5, with D hard to call. The V end was cut by 1 base, the J end by 3 bases, with 3 bases between. The CDR3 sequence is 12 residues long. Germline values: CDR1 SEHNR, CDR2 FQNEAQ (reference sequence). The CDR3 nucleotides are TGTGCCAGCAGCTTAGGTGAAGAGACCCAGTACTTC. Its translation: CASSLGEETQYF. Variable domain in full (rest from reference TRBV7-9 and TRBJ2-5): DTGVSQNPRHKITKRGQNVTFRCDPISEHNRLYWYRQTLGQGPEFLTYFQNEAQLEKSRLLSDRFSAERPKGSFSTLEIQRTEQGDSAMYLCASSLGEETQYFGPGTRLLVL.

The chain combines TRBV30 with TRBJ1-4, with a weak D call TRBD1 (5 bases). V was shortened by 5 bases and J by 0 bases, with 25 bases between the two germline ends. The CDR3 has 19 amino acids. The germline V gene encodes CDR1 GTSNPN and CDR2 SVGIG (reference sequence). CDR3 sequence reads: CAWGKDKAFGGATNEKLFF. CDR3 DNA sequence: TGTGCCTGGGGGAAAGATAAGGCCTTCGGAGGGGCAACTAATGAAAAACTGTTTTTT.

The rearrangement joins TRBV2 to TRBJ2-3; 7 bases map to TRBD2. The trim removed 8 bases at V and 8 bases at J, leaving 7 bases unmatched. The CDR3 has 12 residues. Germline CDR1 is SNHLY and CDR2 is FYNNEI. In DNA, the CDR3 is TGTGCCAGCCGTTGGGGGGGACCTACGCAGTATTTT. Encoded protein: CASRWGGPTQYF.